This T cell receptor (beta chain) stems from a study of a mutant IDH1 vaccine in newly diagnosed glioma. Study-level information: Treated patients showed a male proportion of around 60%, a female proportion of 37.5%, and a mean age of about 41 years.

TCRdb keeps only in-frame clones here, not all; method: immunoSEQ multiplex PCR. The data contain roughly 36,000 clones, around 89% of them singletons. CDR3 size: 15 residues. J lost 2 bases, V lost 8 bases, and 5 bases had no gene match. Germline loops: CDR1 MNHNS, CDR2 SASEGT. On this clone itself: Its antigen is currently unknown.

The time point is: week 23, last vaccination. Vaccination used 300 ug of mutant IDH1 20-mer peptide per dose, with topical imiquimod. This sample comprised PBMCs, obtained from a glioma patient whose treatment included an IDH1 peptide vaccine. The sequence came from a middle-aged man with glioma. The chain is built from TRBV6-1 and TRBJ1-6; 8 positions agree with TRBD1. The CDR3 DNA follows: TGTGCCAGCGGAGCGGACAGGGCCTATAATTCACCCCTCCACTTT. Its protein product is CASGADRAYNSPLHF.